The clone carrying this TCR beta chain came up a few times. Some clones are missing from TCRdb's copy, which holds only in-frame ones; the method was immunoSEQ multiplex PCR. Among approximately 75,000 clones listed, roughly 93% were seen once. This record comes from a study of siplizumab effects on memory and regulatory T cells. This CDR3 region has 13 residues. Germline V CDR1 and CDR2: SQVTM, ANQGSEA. V was clipped by 2 bases and J by 4 bases, with 11 bases between them. This receptor was taken from a human donor in good health. The sequencing sample was made of CD8+ T cells sorted from blood. The genes are TRBV29-1 and TRBJ2-5; D tentatively reads TRBD1 or TRBD2 (5 bases each). As DNA, the CDR3 is TGCAGCGTTGAACGAGGGGAGTTAGAGACCCAGTACTTC. Its protein is CSVERGELETQYF.